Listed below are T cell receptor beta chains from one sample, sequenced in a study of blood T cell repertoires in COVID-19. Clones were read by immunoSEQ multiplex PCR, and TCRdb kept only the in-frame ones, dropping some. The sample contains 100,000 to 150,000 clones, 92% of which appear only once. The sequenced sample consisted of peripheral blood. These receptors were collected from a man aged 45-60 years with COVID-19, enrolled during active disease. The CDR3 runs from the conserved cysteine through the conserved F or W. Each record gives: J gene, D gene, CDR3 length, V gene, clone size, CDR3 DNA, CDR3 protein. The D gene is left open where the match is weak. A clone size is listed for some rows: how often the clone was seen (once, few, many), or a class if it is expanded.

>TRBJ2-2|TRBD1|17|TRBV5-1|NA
TGCGCCAGCAGCCTAGGGACAGGGGGCGCAGGCACCGGGGAGCTGTTTTTT
CASSLGTGGAGTGELFF
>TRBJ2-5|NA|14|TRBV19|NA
TGTGCCAGTAGTACCCATCCCGACAGGGAGACCCAGTACTTC
CASSTHPDRETQYF
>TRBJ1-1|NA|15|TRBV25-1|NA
TGTGCCAGCAGTGGTGGAGTGAGGGTAGGCACTGAAGCTTTCTTT
CASSGGVRVGTEAFF
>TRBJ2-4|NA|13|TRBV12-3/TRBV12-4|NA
TGTGCCAGCACCCCGCGGCGTCTGGACATTCAGTACTTC
CASTPRRLDIQYF
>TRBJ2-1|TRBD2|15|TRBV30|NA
TGTGCCTGTTGGACTAGCGGGAGGGAATACAATGAGCAGTTCTTC
CACWTSGREYNEQFF
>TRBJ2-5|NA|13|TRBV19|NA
TGTGCCAGTAGTATGCTAAGAGGAGAGACCCAGTACTTC
CASSMLRGETQYF
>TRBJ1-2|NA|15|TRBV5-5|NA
TGTGCCAGCAGCTTGGTCGGGCAGGGCGCCTATGGCTACACCTTC
CASSLVGQGAYGYTF
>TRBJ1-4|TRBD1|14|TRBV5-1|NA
TGCGCCAGCAGCACCGGACAGGCCGGTGAAAAACTGTTTTTT
CASSTGQAGEKLFF
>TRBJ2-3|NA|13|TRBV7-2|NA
TGTGCCAGCATGATTAGGGGTCCAGATACGCAGTATTTT
CASMIRGPDTQYF
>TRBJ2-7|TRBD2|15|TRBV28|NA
TGTGCCAGCAGTTCAGCGGGAGAGACTGAATACGAGCAGTACTTC
CASSSAGETEYEQYF
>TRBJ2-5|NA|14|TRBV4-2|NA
TGTGCCAGCAGCCAAGGGAGTTCTCAAGAGACCCAGTACTTC
CASSQGSSQETQYF
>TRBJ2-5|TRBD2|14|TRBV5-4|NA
TGTGCCAGCAGCGCAGGGGGACTAGCCGAGACCCAGTACTTC
CASSAGGLAETQYF
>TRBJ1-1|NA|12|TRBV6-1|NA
TGTGCCAGCAGTGAAGCGCGGGATCGAGCTTTCTTT
CASSEARDRAFF
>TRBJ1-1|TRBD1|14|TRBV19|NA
TGTGCCAGTACTCTGACAGGGGTGAACACTGAAGCTTTCTTT
CASTLTGVNTEAFF
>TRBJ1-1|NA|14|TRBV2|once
TGTGCCAGTAATAGGGGACAACCGGGGACTGAAGCTTTCTTT
CASNRGQPGTEAFF
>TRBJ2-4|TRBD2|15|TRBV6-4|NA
TGTGCCAGCAGTGACTCAACTAGCGGGGGTAGCATTCAGTACTTC
CASSDSTSGGSIQYF
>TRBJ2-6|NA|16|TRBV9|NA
TGTGCCAGCAGCCCCCCGGGAGTCTCTGGGGCCAACGTCCTGACTTTC
CASSPPGVSGANVLTF
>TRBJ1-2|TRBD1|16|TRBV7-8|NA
TGTGCCAGCAGCTTAGCGCGGGACAGGGGAAGCTATGGCTACACCTTC
CASSLARDRGSYGYTF
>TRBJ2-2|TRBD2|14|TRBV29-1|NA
TGCAGCGCCGGACTAGCGGGGAACACCGGGGAGCTGTTTTTT
CSAGLAGNTGELFF
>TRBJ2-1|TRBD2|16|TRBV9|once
TGTGCCAGCAGCGTAGAAATACGGGAGGGAAACAATGAGCAGTTCTTC
CASSVEIREGNNEQFF
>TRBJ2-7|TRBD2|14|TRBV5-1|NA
TGCGCCAGCAGTAAGCGGGACCGGCCCTACGAGCAGTACTTC
CASSKRDRPYEQYF
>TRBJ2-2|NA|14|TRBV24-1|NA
TGTGCCACAAGAGGAGGGACGAACACCGGGGAGCTGTTTTTT
CATRGGTNTGELFF
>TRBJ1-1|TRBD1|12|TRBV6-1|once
TGTGCCAGCAGTGAACGGGACAGTGAAGCTTTCTTT
CASSERDSEAFF
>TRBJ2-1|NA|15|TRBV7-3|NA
TGTGCCAGCAGCCCGCCGGGACAAGGCCACAATGAGCAGTTCTTC
CASSPPGQGHNEQFF
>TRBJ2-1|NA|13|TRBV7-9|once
TGTGCCAGCAGCTTAGTTCAGGGCAGTGAGCAGTTCTTC
CASSLVQGSEQFF
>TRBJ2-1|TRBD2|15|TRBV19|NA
TGTGCCAGTAGTAATTCTGCGGGAGGGTTCAATGAGCAGTTCTTC
CASSNSAGGFNEQFF
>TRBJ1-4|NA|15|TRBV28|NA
TGTGCCAGCAGTTTACCCGGGACTAATAATGAAAAACTGTTTTTT
CASSLPGTNNEKLFF
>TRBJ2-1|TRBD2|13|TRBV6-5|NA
TGTGCCAGCAGTCCTTCCGGGAGGTCTGAGCAGTTCTTC
CASSPSGRSEQFF
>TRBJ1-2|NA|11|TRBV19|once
TGTGCCAGTAGTACGGGGGGAGGCTACACCTTC
CASSTGGGYTF
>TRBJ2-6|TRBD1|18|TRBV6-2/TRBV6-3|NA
TGTGCCAGCAGTTACGACGGGACAGGGGTTTCTGGGGCCAACGTCCTGACTTTC
CASSYDGTGVSGANVLTF
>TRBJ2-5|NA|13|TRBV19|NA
TGTGCCAGTAACCGCCAGGGGCAAGAGACCCAGTACTTC
CASNRQGQETQYF
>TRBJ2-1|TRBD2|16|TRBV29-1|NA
TGCAGCGTGCCCCGAGCGGGAGGCCGCTTATGGAATGAGCAGTTCTTC
CSVPRAGGRLWNEQFF
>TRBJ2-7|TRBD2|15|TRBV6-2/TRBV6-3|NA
TGTGCCAGCAGCCGTGTAGCGAGCGGGAGGTACGAGCAGTACTTC
CASSRVASGRYEQYF
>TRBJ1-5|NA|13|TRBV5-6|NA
TGTGCCAGCAGCTTGAGCAGGGCCCAGCCCCAGCATTTT
CASSLSRAQPQHF
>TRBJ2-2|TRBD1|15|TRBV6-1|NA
TGTGCCAGCAGTGAAGGGACAGGGGGCGCCGGGGAGCTGTTTTTT
CASSEGTGGAGELFF
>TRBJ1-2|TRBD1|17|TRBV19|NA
TGTGCCAGTACTGACCAGGGGACAGGGGGTTCCCCTTATGGCTACACCTTC
CASTDQGTGGSPYGYTF
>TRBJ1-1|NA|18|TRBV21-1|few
TGTGCCAGCAGCCCCCAGGGGGGACAACCCTACCTGGGCACTGAAGCTTTCTTT
CASSPQGGQPYLGTEAFF
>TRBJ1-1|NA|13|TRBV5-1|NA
TGCGCCAGCAGCTTAATAGAGAACACTGAAGCTTTCTTT
CASSLIENTEAFF
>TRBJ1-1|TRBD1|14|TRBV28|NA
TGTGCCACGACGCGACAGGGAGGTTTAGTTCCAGCTTTCTTT
CATTRQGGLVPAFF
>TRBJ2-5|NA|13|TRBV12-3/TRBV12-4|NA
TGTGCCAGCAGTTTAGGCAGGGAACAGACCCAGTACTTC
CASSLGREQTQYF